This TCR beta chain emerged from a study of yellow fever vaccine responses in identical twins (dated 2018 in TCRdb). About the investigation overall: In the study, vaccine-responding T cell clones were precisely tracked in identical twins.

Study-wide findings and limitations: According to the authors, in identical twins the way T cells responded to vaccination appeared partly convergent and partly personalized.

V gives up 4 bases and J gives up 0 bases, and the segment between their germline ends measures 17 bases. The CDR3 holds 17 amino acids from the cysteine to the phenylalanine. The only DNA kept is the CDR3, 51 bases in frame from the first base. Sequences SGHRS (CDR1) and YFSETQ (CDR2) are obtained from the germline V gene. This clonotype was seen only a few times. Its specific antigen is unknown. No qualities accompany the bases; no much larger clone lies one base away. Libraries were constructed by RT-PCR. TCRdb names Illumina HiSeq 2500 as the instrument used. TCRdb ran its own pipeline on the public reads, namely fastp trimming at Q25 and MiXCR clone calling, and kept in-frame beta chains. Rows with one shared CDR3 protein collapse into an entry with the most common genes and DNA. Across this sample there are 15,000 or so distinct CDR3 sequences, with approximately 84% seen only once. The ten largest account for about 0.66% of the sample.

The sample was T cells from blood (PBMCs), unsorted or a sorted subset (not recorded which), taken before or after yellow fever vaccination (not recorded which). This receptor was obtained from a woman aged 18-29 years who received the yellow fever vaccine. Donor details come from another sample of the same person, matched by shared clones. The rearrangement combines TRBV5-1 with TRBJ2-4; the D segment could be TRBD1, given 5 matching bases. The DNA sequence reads TGCGCCAGCAGCCCTGGTGGGGCCATCCTAGCCAAAAACATTCAGTACTTC. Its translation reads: CASSPGGAILAKNIQYF.